Reported below is one TCR beta chain. The sample originates from a study of OX40 agonist ivuxolimab in advanced cancers. Trimming shortened V by 6 bases and J by 6 bases, and 17 bases separated the two germline ends. CDR3 length: 15 residues. The V gene's germline CDR1 is SEHNR and CDR2 FQNEAQ (reference sequence). Profiling relied on immunoSEQ multiplex PCR, and the TCRdb table lists in-frame clones only, not all of them. The sample consists of about 38,000 clones, around four fifths of them appearing once. V and J are TRBV7-9 and TRBJ2-2; the D gene is possibly TRBD1 (7 bases). The material sequenced was CD4+ or CD8+ T cells sorted from blood, taken in a trial of the OX40 agonist ivuxolimab. The TCR sequence derives from an adult with an advanced solid tumor such as melanoma, head and neck, liver or kidney cancer. CDR3 sequence (DNA): TGTGCCAGCAGAAGAAACAGGGGAGGTTCCGGGGAGCTGTTTTTT. Translation: CASRRNRGGSGELFF.